The 25 T cell receptor beta chains below were found in one sample sequenced in a study of cytomegalovirus exposure and HLA in healthy donors. The PCR was carried out with 60 Vbeta primers and 13 Jbeta primers. The protocol was immunoSEQ multiplex PCR, while the TCRdb copy is restricted to in-frame clones and leaves out a portion. The sample has 110,000 to 150,000 clones; roughly 70% are singletons. The sequenced material came from PBMCs. The source is a man younger than 30 in good health and CMV-seropositive.

V and J are TRBV4-3 and TRBJ2-7; 8 bases map to TRBD1. CDR1 LGHNA and CDR2 YSLEER come from the germline V gene. This CDR3 comprises 15 residues. The J segment lost 5 bases and the V segment lost 3 bases, leaving 9 bases of the junction unmatched. In nucleotides, the CDR3 is TGCGCCAGCAGCCAGGGAGGACAGGGAACTGACGAGCAGTACTTC. Its translation is CASSQGGQGTDEQYF.

This clone was picked up a small number of times. The rearrangement joins TRBV6-5 to TRBJ1-2, with 8 bases that match TRBD1. The junction had 8 bases not matched to a gene; V was cut back by 6 bases and J by 2 bases. This CDR3 contains 15 residues. CDR1 MNHEY and CDR2 SVGAGI come from the germline V gene. For the CDR3, the DNA is TGTGCCAGCAGCCGACAGGGGTCGGGGAACTATGGCTACACCTTC. This sequence encodes CASSRQGSGNYGYTF.

The rearrangement links TRBV7-2 to TRBJ1-2; 7 bases are shared with TRBD1. V was pared by 4 bases and J by 3 bases, with 5 bases of the junction left unmatched. This CDR3 contains 14 residues. Germline-derived CDR1 and CDR2 are SGHTA and FQGNSA. As DNA, the CDR3 is TGTGCCAGCAGCTATACAGGGGTGGACTATGGCTACACCTTC. Its protein product is CASSYTGVDYGYTF.

This sequence joins TRBV7-3 and TRBJ2-5; weak D call: TRBD2 (5 bases). The germline V gene has CDR1 SGHTA and CDR2 FQGTGA. Trimming took off 5 bases at V and 5 bases at J, with 12 bases between the two ends. CDR3 length: 13 amino acids. The CDR3, as DNA: TGTGCCAGCAGCCCCACGAGGGCGGAGACCCAGTACTTC. The encoded protein is CASSPTRAETQYF.

This chain uses TRBV30 with TRBJ1-1; a possible D gene is TRBD1 (6 bases). V lost 2 bases to trimming and J lost 3 bases, with 10 bases between them. The germline V gene encodes CDR1 GTSNPN and CDR2 SVGIG (reference sequence). The CDR3 sequence is 13 residues long. The CDR3 region is CAWSTTGYTEAFF. The CDR3 region has the DNA TGTGCCTGGAGTACGACAGGTTACACTGAAGCTTTCTTT. Full variable domain (missing parts from reference TRBV30 and TRBJ1-1): SQTIHQWPATLVQPVGSPLSLECTVEGTSNPNLYWYRQAAGRGLQLLFYSVGIGQISSEVPQNLSASRPQDRQFILSSKKLLLSDSGFYLCAWSTTGYTEAFFGQGTRLTVV.

The rearrangement uses TRBV7-9 and TRBJ2-5, with a possible D match to TRBD1 (6 bases). The CDR3 sequence is 13 residues long. Trimming shortened V by 3 bases and J by 4 bases, and 9 bases separated the two germline ends. CDR1 is SEHNR and CDR2 is FQNEAQ in the germline V gene (reference sequence). The CDR3 sequence is CASSLTGGETQYF. The CDR3 nucleotides are TGTGCCAGCAGCTTGACAGGCGGAGAGACCCAGTACTTC.

CDR3 amino acids: CASSPRVAGAFRETQYF. CDR3 nucleotide sequence: TGTGCCAGCAGCCCCCGGGTAGCGGGGGCCTTTAGAGAGACCCAGTACTTC. This chain joins TRBV7-9 and TRBJ2-5; 9 bases agree with TRBD2. There are 17 residues in the CDR3. V gave up 5 bases and J gave up 4 bases; unmatched junction bases: 14. Germline V gene data show CDR1 as SEHNR and CDR2 as FQNEAQ (reference sequence).

This sequence joins TRBV30 and TRBJ2-5, with D perhaps matching TRBD1 (6 bases). The J call may be mistaken, given a closer DNA end match to TRBJ2-7. There are 15 residues in the CDR3. CDR1 and CDR2 from the germline V gene are GTSNPN and SVGIG (reference sequence). The CDR3 nucleotides are TGTGCCTGGAGTCCAATCCAGGGGTGGTCCTACGAGCAGTACTTC. Translating gives CAWSPIQGWSYEQYF.

The CDR3 sequence: CASSMSSGVSYNEQFF. The CDR3 nucleotides read TGTGCCAGTAGTATGAGTAGCGGAGTCTCCTACAATGAGCAGTTCTTC. The chain uses TRBV19 and TRBJ2-1, with D perhaps matching TRBD2 (6 bases). V lost 3 bases and J lost 0, with 12 bases in between. The CDR3 has 16 residues. Per the germline V gene, CDR1 is LNHDA and CDR2 is SQIVND (reference sequence).

The V call is TRBV4-1, the J call TRBJ2-5; perhaps TRBD1 as D (6 bases). Germline V CDR1 and CDR2: MGHRA, YSYEKL. The CDR3 extends over 14 amino acids. V was shortened by 4 bases and J by 3 bases, with 12 bases between the two germline ends. The CDR3 loop is CASSLGHSKETQYF. The CDR3 nucleotides are TGCGCCAGCAGCCTGGGACATTCCAAAGAGACCCAGTACTTC.

The V and J genes are TRBV6-5 and TRBJ1-3, with 9 bases that match TRBD1. Unmatched junction bases numbered 6, after V lost 6 bases and J lost 3 bases. Germline CDR1 MNHEY, CDR2 SVGAGI. The CDR3 is made up of 15 amino acids. The CDR3 DNA reads TGTGCCAGCAGGGTACAGGGGGCGCGTGGAAACACCATATATTTT. Protein sequence: CASRVQGARGNTIYF.

J is TRBJ2-7 and V is TRBV7-2, with TRBD2 as a possible D gene (5 bases). Germline V gene lookup returns CDR1 SGHTA and CDR2 FQGNSA. V was clipped by 5 bases and J by 2 bases, with 16 bases between them. The CDR3 contains 15 residues. In DNA form, the CDR3 reads TGTGCCAGCAGCCAGACCCCCCAGCGGCCCTACGAGCAGTACTTC. This encodes CASSQTPQRPYEQYF.

With respect to this clone: Germline is not matched at one junction end, which may reflect a read error. The chain recombines TRBV7-7 with TRBJ2-1; weak D call: TRBD2 (5 bases). Germline V gene sequence: CDR1 SSHAT, CDR2 FNYEAQ (reference sequence). CDR3 size: 14 residues. The CDR3 is CASSLGLAPNEQFF. Here the CDR3 DNA reads TGTGCTAGCAGCTTAGGTCTAGCCCCCAATGAGCAGTTCTTC.

The gene calls are TRBV5-1 and TRBJ2-3; possible D gene TRBD2, 6 bases. The V gene lost 0 bases and the J gene lost 2 bases, with 13 bases spanning the gap. Germline CDR1 and CDR2: SGHRS and YFSETQ. The CDR3 spans 16 residues. The CDR3 DNA reads as TGCGCCAGCAGCTTGGTCGGCGGGGCCCCCACAGATACGCAGTATTTT. It is translated as CASSLVGGAPTDTQYF.

This rearrangement joins TRBV29-1 to TRBJ2-7; 10 bases match TRBD2. Trimming at V came to 0 bases and at J to 2 bases, leaving 4 bases not matched to a gene. The CDR3 has 15 residues. Germline loops: CDR1 SQVTM, CDR2 ANQGSEA. CDR3 coding DNA: TGCAGCGTTGAAGACGGGCTAGCGGGGGCCTACGAGCAGTACTTC. Amino acids: CSVEDGLAGAYEQYF.

The chain has TRBV5-4 and TRBJ1-1, with D possibly TRBD1 on 5 matching bases. Germline V lookup: CDR1 SGHNT, CDR2 YYREEE (reference sequence). Trimming cost V 4 bases and J 0 bases, with 22 bases left between them. The CDR3 totals 18 residues. The CDR3 DNA is TGTGCCAGCAGCCCCGGCCCGCGGGGGGGAGGTCTGAACACTGAAGCTTTCTTT. Amino acids: CASSPGPRGGGLNTEAFF.

This clone was counted a few times. The gene calls are TRBV10-3 and TRBJ1-4; TRBD1 aligns across 9 bases. Losses at the gene ends were 0 bases for V and 6 bases for J; bases not matched to a gene: 5. Germline V gives CDR1 ENHRY, CDR2 SYGVKD. The CDR3 length is 16 residues. CDR3 DNA: TGTGCCATCAGTGAGTCGTTGGGACAGGGTGATGAAAAACTGTTTTTT. Translated, it gives CAISESLGQGDEKLFF.

The chain is built from TRBV5-4 and TRBJ2-3, with 10 bases fitting TRBD2. With 4 bases clipped from V and 3 bases from J, the junction kept 2 bases outside the gene matches. Germline CDR1 SGHNT, CDR2 YYREEE (reference sequence). This CDR3 has 14 amino acids. In DNA, the CDR3 is TGTGCCAGCAGCGAGCGGGGGGGAACAGATACGCAGTATTTT. This translates into CASSERGGTDTQYF.

The chain uses TRBV11-3 and TRBJ2-3; weak D call: TRBD1 (6 bases). Germline V gene lookup returns CDR1 SGHNT and CDR2 YENEEA. The CDR3 has 15 residues. V lost 5 bases and J lost 0, with 12 bases in between. The CDR3 bases are TGTGCCAGCAGCCCCCAGGGGCGGAGCACAGATACGCAGTATTTT. Its translation: CASSPQGRSTDTQYF.

To note about this clone: One junction end does not reproduce the germline sequence, and a read error may be involved. This rearrangement joins TRBV7-7 to TRBJ2-1; 12 nucleotides match TRBD2. This CDR3 spans 15 amino acids. Germline V gene lookup returns CDR1 SSHAT and CDR2 FNYEAQ (reference sequence). CDR3 nucleotides: TGTGCTAGCAGTCCAACTAGCGGGGGGACCAATGAGCAGTTCTTC. Its translation: CASSPTSGGTNEQFF.

This clone was detected a few times. The gene calls are TRBV19 and TRBJ1-2; unclear D gene. V was pared by 7 bases and J by 7 bases, with 22 bases between. This CDR3 contains 15 residues. The V gene's germline CDR1 is LNHDA and CDR2 SQIVND (reference sequence). The CDR3 is CASTMGARREVGYTF. CDR3 bases: TGTGCCAGTACAATGGGTGCCCGGCGAGAGGTTGGCTACACCTTC.

The V call is TRBV5-1, the J call TRBJ2-7; tentative D call: TRBD2 (5 bases). Germline lookup yields CDR1 SGHRS and CDR2 YFSETQ. With 4 bases removed from V and 1 base from J, the gap between germline ends came to 9 bases. CDR3 length: 13 residues. CDR3 protein: CASSHGLSYEQYF. Written as DNA, the CDR3 is TGCGCCAGCAGCCACGGACTTTCCTACGAGCAGTACTTC.

The chain recombines TRBV4-1 with TRBJ1-2; D is unclear. Per the germline V gene, CDR1 is MGHRA and CDR2 is YSYEKL. This CDR3 comprises 14 residues. Trimming took 1 base from V and 5 from J, leaving 11 bases between them. CDR3 loop: CASSQGLERYGYTF. The CDR3 bases are TGCGCCAGCAGCCAAGGATTGGAGAGATATGGCTACACCTTC.

This chain uses TRBV6-6 with TRBJ2-7; 8 bases agree with TRBD1. The germline gives CDR1 MNHNY, CDR2 SVGAGI (reference sequence). Unmatched junction bases numbered 2, after V lost 4 bases and J lost 0 bases. The CDR3 is made up of 14 amino acids. The CDR3 loop reads CASSWDRSSYEQYF. The DNA of the CDR3 is TGTGCCAGCAGTTGGGACAGGAGCTCCTACGAGCAGTACTTC.

The V gene is TRBV4-1, the J gene TRBJ1-2; 10 bases line up with TRBD1. This CDR3 spans 15 amino acids. The trim removed 3 bases at V and 7 bases at J, leaving 8 bases unmatched. The V gene's germline CDR1 is MGHRA and CDR2 YSYEKL. This chain's CDR3 is CASSQPGGTGVGYTF. CDR3 bases: TGCGCCAGCAGCCAGCCAGGCGGGACAGGGGTTGGCTACACCTTC.